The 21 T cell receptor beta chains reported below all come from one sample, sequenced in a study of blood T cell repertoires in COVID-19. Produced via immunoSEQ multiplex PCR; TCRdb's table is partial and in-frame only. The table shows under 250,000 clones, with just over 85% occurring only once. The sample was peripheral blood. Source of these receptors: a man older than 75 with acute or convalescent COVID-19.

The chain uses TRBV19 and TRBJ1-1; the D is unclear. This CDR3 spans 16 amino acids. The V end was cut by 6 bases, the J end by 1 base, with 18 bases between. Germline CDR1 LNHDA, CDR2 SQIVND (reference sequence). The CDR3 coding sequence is TGTGCCAGTAGGACTCACACCCCCCCTGCGAACACTGAAGCTTTCTTT. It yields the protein CASRTHTPPANTEAFF. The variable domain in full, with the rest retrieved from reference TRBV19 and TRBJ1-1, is DGGITQSPKYLFRKEGQNVTLSCEQNLNHDAMYWYRQDPGQGLRLIYYSQIVNDFQKGDIAEGYSVSREKKESFPLTVTSAQKNPTAFYLCASRTHTPPANTEAFFGQGTRLTVV.

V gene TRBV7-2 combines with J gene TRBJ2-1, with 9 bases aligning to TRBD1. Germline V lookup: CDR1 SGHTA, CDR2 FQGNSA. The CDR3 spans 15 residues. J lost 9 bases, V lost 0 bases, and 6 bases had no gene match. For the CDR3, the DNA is TGTGCCAGCAGCTTAGCGCGGGGACAGGGCGGTGAGCAGTTCTTC. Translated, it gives CASSLARGQGGEQFF. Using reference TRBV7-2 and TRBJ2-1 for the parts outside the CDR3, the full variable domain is GAGVSQSPSNKVTEKGKDVELRCDPISGHTALYWYRQSLGQGLEFLIYFQGNSAPDKSGLPSDRFSAERTGGSVSTLTIQRTQQEDSAVYLCASSLARGQGGEQFFGPGTRLTVL.

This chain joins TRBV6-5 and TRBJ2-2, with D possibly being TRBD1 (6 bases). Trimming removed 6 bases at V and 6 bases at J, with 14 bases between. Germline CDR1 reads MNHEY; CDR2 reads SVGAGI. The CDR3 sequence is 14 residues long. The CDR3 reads CASRVTGKAGELFF. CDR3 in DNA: TGTGCCAGCAGGGTAACAGGGAAGGCCGGGGAGCTGTTTTTT.

CDR3 nucleotide sequence: TGTGCCATCAGCGAGGCACCAGGGTACACTGAAGCTTTCTTT. Translating gives CAISEAPGYTEAFF. The V call is TRBV10-3, the J call TRBJ1-1, with D maybe TRBD1 (5 bases). CDR1 is ENHRY, CDR2 SYGVKD, per germline. V gave up 6 bases and J gave up 3 bases, with 14 bases separating them. This CDR3 is 14 amino acids long.

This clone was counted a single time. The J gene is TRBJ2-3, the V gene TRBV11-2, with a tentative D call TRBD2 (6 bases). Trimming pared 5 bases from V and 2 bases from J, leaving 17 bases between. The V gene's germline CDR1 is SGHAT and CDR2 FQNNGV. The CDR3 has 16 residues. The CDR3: CASSPSWGEYTDTQYF. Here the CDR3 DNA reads TGTGCCAGCAGCCCCAGTTGGGGGGAGTACACAGATACGCAGTATTTT.

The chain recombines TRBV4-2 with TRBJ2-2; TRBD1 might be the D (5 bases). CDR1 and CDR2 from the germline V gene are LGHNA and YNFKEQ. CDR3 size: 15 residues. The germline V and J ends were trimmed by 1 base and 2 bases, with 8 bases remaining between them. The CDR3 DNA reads TGTGCCAGCAGCCAAGCGACAGCAAACACCGGGGAGCTGTTTTTT. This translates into CASSQATANTGELFF.

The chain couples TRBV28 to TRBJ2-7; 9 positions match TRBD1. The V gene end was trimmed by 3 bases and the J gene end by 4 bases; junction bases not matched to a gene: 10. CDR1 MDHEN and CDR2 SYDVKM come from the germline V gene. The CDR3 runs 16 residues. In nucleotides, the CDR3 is TGTGCCAGCAGTTTTGGGGGGGACAGGGAAGTATACGAGCAGTACTTC. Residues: CASSFGGDREVYEQYF.

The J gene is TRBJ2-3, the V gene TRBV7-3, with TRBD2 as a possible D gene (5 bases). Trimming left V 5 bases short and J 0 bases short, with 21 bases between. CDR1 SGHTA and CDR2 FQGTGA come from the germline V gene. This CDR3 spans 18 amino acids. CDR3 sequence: CASSPVKGGGPSTDTQYF. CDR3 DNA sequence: TGTGCCAGCAGCCCGGTGAAGGGTGGCGGGCCTAGCACAGATACGCAGTATTTT.

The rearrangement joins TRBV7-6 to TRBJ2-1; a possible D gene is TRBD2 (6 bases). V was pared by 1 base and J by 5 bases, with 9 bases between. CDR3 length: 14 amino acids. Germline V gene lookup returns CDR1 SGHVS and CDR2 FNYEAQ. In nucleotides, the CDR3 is TGTGCCAGCAGCTTAGACGGGGGAAACAATGAGCAGTTCTTC. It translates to CASSLDGGNNEQFF.

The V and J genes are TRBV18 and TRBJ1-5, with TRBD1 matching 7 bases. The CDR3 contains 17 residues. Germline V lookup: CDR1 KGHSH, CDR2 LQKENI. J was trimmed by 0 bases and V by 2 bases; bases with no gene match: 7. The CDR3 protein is CASSPDGTVYSNQPQHF. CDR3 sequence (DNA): TGTGCCAGCTCACCAGATGGGACAGTTTATAGCAATCAGCCCCAGCATTTT.

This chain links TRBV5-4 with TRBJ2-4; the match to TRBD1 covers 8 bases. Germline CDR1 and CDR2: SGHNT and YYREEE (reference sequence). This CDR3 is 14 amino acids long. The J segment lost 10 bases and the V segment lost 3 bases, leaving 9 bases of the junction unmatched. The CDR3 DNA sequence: TGTGCCAGCAGCTCCCCAGGGGGCCGAGCAATTCAGTACTTC. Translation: CASSSPGGRAIQYF.

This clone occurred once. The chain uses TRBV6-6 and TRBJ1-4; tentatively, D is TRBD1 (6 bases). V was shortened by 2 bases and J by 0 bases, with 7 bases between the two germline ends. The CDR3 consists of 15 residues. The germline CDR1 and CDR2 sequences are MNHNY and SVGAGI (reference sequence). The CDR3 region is CASSYGTSTNEKLFF. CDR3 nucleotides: TGTGCCAGCAGTTACGGGACATCAACTAATGAAAAACTGTTTTTT.

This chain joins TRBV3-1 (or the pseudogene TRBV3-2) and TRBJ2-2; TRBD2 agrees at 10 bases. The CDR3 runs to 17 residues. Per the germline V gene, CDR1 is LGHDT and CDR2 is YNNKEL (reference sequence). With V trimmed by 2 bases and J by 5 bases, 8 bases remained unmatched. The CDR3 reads CASSQNLAGEGTGELFF. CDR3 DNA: TGTGCCAGCAGCCAAAACCTAGCGGGAGAAGGGACCGGGGAGCTGTTTTTT.

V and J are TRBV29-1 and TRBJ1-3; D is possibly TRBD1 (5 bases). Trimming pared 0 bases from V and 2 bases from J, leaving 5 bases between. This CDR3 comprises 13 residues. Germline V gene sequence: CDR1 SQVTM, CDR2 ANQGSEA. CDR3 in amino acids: CSVEETAGNTIYF. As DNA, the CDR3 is TGCAGCGTTGAAGAGACAGCTGGAAACACCATATATTTT.

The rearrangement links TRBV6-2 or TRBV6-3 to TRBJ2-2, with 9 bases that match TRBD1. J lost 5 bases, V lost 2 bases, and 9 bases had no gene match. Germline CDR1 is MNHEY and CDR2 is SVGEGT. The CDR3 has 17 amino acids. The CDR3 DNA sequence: TGTGCCAGCAGTTACCGACGGACAGGGGTAAAAACCGGGGAGCTGTTTTTT. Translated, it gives CASSYRRTGVKTGELFF.

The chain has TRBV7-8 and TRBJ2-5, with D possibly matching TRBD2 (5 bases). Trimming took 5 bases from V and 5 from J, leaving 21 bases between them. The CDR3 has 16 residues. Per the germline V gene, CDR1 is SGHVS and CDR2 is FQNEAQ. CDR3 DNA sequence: TGTGCCAGCAGCCGGGCTAGCCCAATCGGAACGGAGACCCAGTACTTC. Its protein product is CASSRASPIGTETQYF.

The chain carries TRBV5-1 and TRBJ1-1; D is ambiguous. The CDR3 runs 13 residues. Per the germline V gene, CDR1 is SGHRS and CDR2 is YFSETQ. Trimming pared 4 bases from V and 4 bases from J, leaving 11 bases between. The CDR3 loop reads CASSPSPSTEAFF. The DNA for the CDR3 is TGCGCCAGCAGCCCGTCCCCGAGCACTGAAGCTTTCTTT.

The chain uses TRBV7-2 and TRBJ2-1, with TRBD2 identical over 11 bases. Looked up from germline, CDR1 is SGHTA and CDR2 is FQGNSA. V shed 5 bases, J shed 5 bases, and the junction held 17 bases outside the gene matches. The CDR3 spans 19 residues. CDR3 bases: TGTGCCAGCAGCCGGAACGGACTAGCGGGTGCCGGAGGTCACAATGAGCAGTTCTTC. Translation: CASSRNGLAGAGGHNEQFF.

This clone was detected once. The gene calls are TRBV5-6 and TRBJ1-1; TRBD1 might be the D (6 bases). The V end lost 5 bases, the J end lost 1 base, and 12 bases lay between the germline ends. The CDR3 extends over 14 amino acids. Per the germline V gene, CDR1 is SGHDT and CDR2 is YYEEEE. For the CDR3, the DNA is TGTGCCAGCAGTTCGGGACACCGGAACACTGAAGCTTTCTTT. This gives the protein CASSSGHRNTEAFF.

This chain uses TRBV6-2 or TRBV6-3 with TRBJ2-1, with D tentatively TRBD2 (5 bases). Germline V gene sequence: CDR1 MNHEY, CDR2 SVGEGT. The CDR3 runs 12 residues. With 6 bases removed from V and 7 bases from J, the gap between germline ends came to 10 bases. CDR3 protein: CASSIRGNEQFF. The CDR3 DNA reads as TGTGCCAGCAGCATAAGAGGGAATGAGCAGTTCTTC.

CDR3 nucleotides: TGTGCCACCAGTGATCTGGGACTGAATGAGCAGTTCTTC. It yields the protein CATSDLGLNEQFF. The chain employs TRBV24-1 and TRBJ2-1, with D perhaps TRBD2 (6 bases). The CDR3 totals 13 residues. Trimming removed 3 bases at V and 7 bases at J, with 9 bases between. The germline V gene has CDR1 KGHDR and CDR2 SFDVKD.